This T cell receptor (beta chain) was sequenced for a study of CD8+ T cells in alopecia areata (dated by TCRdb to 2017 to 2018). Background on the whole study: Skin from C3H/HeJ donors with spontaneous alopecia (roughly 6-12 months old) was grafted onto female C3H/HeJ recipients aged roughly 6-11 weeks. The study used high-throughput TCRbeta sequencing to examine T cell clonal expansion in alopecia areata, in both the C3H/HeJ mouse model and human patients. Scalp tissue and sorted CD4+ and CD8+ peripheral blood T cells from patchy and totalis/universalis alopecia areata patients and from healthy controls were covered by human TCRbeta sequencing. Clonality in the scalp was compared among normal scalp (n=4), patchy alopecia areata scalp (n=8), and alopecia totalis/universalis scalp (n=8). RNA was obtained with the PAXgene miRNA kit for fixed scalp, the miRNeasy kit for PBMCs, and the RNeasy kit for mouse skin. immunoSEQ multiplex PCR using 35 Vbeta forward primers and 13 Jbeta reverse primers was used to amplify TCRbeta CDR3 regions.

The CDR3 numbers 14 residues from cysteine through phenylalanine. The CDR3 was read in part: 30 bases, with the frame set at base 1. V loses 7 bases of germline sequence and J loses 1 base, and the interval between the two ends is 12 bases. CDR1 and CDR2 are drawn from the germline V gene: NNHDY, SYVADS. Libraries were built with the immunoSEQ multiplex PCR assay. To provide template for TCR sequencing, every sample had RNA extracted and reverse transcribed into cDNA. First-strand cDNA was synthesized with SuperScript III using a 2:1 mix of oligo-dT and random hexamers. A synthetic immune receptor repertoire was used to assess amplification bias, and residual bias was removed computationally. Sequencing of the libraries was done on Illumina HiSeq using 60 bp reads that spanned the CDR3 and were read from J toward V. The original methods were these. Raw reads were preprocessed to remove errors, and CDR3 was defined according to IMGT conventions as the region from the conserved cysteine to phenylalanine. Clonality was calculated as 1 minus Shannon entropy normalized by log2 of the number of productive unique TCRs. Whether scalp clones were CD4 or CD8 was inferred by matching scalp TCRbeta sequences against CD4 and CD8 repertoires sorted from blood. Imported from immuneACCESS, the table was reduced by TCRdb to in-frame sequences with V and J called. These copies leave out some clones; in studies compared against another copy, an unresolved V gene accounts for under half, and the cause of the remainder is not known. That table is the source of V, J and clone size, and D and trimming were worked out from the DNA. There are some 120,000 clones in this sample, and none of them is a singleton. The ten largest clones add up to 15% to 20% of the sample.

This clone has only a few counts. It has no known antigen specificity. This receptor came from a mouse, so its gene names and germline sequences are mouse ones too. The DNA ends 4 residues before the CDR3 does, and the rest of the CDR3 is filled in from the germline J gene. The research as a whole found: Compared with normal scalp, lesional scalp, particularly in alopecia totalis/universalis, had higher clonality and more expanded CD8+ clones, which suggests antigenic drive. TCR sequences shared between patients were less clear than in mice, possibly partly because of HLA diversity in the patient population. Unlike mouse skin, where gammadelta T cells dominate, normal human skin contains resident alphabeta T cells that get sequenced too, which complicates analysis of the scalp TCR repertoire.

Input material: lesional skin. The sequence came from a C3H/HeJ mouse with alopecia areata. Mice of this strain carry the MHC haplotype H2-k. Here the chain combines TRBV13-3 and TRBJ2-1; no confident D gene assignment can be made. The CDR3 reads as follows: CASRPTENYAEQFF. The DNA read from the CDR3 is TGTGCCAGCCGGCCCACTGAGAACTATGCT.